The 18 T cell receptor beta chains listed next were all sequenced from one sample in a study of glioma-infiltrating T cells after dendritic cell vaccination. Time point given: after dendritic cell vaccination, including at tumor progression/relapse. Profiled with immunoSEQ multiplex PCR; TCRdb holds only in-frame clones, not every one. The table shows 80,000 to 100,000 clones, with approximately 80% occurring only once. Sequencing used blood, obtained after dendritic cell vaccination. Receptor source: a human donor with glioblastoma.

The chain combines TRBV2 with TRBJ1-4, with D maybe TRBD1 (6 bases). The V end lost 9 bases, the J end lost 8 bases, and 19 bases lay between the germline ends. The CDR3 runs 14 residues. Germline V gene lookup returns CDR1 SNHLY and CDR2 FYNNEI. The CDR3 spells CASCYREGKEKLFF. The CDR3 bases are TGTGCCAGTTGCTACAGGGAGGGGAAGGAAAAACTGTTTTTT.

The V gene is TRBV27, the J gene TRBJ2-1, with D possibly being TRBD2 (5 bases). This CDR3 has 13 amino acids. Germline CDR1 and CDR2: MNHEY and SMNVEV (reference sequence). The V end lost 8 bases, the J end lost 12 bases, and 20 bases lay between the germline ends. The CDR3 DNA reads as TGTGCCAGCTCTACTGCCGGGGTGTGGGGGCAGTTCTTC. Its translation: CASSTAGVWGQFF.

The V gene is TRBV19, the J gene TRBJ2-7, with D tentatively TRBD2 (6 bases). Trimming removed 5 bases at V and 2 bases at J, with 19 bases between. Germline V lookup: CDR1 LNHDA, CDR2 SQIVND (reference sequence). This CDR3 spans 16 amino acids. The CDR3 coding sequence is TGTGCCAGTAGTTCCAACCCGGGACTGGCAGCCTACGAGCAGTACTTC. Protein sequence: CASSSNPGLAAYEQYF.

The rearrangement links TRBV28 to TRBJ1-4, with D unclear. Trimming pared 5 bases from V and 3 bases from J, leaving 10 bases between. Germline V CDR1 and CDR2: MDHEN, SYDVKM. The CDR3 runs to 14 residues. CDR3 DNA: TGTGCCAGCAGTATAGGAGGAGCTAATGAAAAACTGTTTTTT. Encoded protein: CASSIGGANEKLFF.

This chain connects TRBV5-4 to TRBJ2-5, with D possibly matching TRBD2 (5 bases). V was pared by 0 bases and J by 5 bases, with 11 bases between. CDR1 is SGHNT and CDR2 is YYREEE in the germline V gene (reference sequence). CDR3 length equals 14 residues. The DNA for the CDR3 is TGTGCCAGCAGCTTGGCAGCCCGAGGGGAGACCCAGTACTTC. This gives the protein CASSLAARGETQYF.

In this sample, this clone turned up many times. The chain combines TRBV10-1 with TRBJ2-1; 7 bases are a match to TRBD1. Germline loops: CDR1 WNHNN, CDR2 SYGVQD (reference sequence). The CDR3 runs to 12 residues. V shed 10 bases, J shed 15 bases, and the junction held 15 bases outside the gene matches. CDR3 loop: CATAMDRFDRFF. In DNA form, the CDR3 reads TGCGCCACCGCTATGGACAGGTTTGATCGGTTCTTC.

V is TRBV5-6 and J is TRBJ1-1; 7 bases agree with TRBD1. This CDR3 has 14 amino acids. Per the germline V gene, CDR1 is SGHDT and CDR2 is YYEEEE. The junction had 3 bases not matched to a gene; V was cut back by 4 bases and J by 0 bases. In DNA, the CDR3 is TGTGCCAGCAGCCCGGACAGGATGAACACTGAAGCTTTCTTT. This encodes CASSPDRMNTEAFF. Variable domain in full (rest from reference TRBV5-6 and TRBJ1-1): DAGVTQSPTHLIKTRGQQVTLRCSPKSGHDTVSWYQQALGQGPQFIFQYYEEEERQRGNFPDRFSGHQFPNYSSELNVNALLLGDSALYLCASSPDRMNTEAFFGQGTRLTVV.

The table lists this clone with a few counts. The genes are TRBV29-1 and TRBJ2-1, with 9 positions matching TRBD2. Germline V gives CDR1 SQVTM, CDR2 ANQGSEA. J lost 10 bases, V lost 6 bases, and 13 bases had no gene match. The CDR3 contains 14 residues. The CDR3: CSVGIAGVSIEQFF. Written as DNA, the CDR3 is TGCAGCGTGGGGATAGCGGGAGTGAGTATAGAGCAGTTCTTC.

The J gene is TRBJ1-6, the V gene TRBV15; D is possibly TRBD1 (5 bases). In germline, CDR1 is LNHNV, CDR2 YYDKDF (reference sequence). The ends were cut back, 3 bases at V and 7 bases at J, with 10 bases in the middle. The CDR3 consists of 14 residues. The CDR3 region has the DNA TGTGCCACCAGCAGGACAGTAAACAATTCACCCCTCCACTTT. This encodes CATSRTVNNSPLHF.

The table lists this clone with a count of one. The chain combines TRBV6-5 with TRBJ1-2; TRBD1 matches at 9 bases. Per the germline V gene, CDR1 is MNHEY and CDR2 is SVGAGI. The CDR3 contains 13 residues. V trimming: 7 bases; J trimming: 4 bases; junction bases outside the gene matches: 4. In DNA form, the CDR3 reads TGTGCCAGCAAAACAGGGGGCAGCTATGGCTACACCTTC. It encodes CASKTGGSYGYTF.

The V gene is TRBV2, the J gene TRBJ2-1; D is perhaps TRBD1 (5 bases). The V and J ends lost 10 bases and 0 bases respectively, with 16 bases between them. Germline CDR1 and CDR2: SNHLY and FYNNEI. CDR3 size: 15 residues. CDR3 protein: CATTLQVSSYNEQFF. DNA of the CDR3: TGTGCCACGACTCTACAGGTGAGCTCCTACAATGAGCAGTTCTTC.

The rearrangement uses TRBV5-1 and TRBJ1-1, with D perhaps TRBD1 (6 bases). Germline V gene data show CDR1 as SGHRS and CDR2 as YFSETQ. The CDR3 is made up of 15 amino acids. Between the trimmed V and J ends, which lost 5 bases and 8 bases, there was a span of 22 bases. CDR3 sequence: CASSYIRGPLGEAFF. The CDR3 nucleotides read TGCGCCAGCAGTTATATCAGGGGACCCCTAGGAGAAGCTTTCTTT. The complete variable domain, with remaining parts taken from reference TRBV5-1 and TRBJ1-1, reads KAGVTQTPRYLIKTRGQQVTLSCSPISGHRSVSWYQQTPGQGLQFLFEYFSETQRNKGNFPGRFSGRQFSNSRSEMNVSTLELGDSALYLCASSYIRGPLGEAFFGQGTRLTVV.

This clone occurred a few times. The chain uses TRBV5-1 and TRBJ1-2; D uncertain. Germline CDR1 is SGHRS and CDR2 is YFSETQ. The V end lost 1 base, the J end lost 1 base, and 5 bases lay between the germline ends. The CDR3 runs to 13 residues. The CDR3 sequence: CASSLYYNYGYTF. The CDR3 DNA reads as TGCGCCAGCAGCTTGTACTATAACTATGGCTACACCTTC.

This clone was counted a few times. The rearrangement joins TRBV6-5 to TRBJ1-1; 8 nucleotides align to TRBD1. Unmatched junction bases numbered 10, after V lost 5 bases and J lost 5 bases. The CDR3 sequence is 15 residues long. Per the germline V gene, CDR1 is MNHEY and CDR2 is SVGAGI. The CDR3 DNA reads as TGTGCCAGCAGTGGGCCCGGACAGGGTCGAACTGAAGCTTTCTTT. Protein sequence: CASSGPGQGRTEAFF.

CDR3 sequence: CASSIPYSTEAFF. The DNA for the CDR3 is TGTGCCAGTAGTATACCATACAGCACTGAAGCTTTCTTT. The V gene is TRBV19, the J gene TRBJ1-1; D not resolved. This CDR3 region has 13 residues. Germline assignment: CDR1 LNHDA and CDR2 SQIVND (reference sequence). The V end was cut by 2 bases, the J end by 4 bases, with 8 bases between.

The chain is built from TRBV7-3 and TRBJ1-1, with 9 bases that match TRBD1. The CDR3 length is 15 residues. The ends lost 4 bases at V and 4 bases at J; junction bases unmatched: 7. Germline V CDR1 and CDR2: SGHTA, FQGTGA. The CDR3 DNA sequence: TGTGCCAGCAGCTCGGGACAGGGAGGTGTCACTGAAGCTTTCTTT. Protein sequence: CASSSGQGGVTEAFF.

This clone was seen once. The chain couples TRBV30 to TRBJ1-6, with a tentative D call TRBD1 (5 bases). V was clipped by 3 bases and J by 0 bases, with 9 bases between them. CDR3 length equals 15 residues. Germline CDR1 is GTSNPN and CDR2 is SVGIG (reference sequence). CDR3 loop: CAWRVDSSYNSPLHF. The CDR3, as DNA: TGTGCCTGGAGGGTCGACAGCTCCTATAATTCACCCCTCCACTTT.

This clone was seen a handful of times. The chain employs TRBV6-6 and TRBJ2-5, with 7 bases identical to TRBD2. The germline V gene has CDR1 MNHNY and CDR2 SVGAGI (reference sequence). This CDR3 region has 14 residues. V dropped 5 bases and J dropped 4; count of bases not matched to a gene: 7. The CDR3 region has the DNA TGTGCCAGCAGTCCCAGGGAGGGACGAGAGACCCAGTACTTC. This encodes CASSPREGRETQYF.